Following are 26 T cell receptor beta chains from one sample sequenced in a study of blood T cells in healthy people across ages. It was with a sample-barcoded 5' primer and a J-beta primer mix that a second PCR of roughly 7 to 12 cycles was run. TCRdb itself ran the 5' RACE reads through MiXCR, one entry per CDR3 protein. The sample lists hundreds of thousands of distinct CDR3 sequences, about 46% occurring once. The specimen sequenced was blood. The receptors were gathered from a man older than 75 in good health.

The CDR3 nucleotides read TGTGCCAGCACCCCATTGGGTAGCAATCAGCCCCAGCATTTT. Translation gives CASTPLGSNQPQHF. The chain uses TRBV12-3 or TRBV12-4 and TRBJ1-5, with no clear D. V lost 7 bases to trimming and J lost 0 bases, with 10 bases between them. The length of the CDR3 is 14 residues.

V is TRBV13 and J is TRBJ1-1, with D tentatively TRBD1 (5 bases). Germline V lookup: CDR1 PRHDT, CDR2 FYEKMQ (reference sequence). The V gene lost 5 bases and the J gene lost 1 base, with 14 bases spanning the gap. This CDR3 has 15 amino acids. This chain's CDR3 is CASSPIKGPNTEAFF. The CDR3 nucleotides are TGTGCCAGCAGCCCTATTAAGGGGCCGAACACTGAAGCTTTCTTT. Full variable domain (outside the CDR3, taken from reference TRBV13 and TRBJ1-1): AAGVIQSPRHLIKEKRETATLKCYPIPRHDTVYWYQQGPGQDPQFLISFYEKMQSDKGSIPDRFSAQQFSDYHSELNMSSLELGDSALYFCASSPIKGPNTEAFFGQGTRLTVV.

This clonotype was observed a handful of times. An end of the junction does not agree with germline; a read error may underlie this. This chain uses TRBV2 with TRBJ2-5, with D perhaps matching TRBD1 or TRBD2 (5 bases each). Per the germline V gene, CDR1 is SNHLY and CDR2 is FYNNEI. The CDR3 is 14 amino acids. Here the CDR3 reads CASSEAYRLGAQYF. The CDR3 nucleotides read TGTGCCAGCAGCGAAGCCTACCGACTGGGGGCCCAGTACTTC.

V is TRBV20-1 and J is TRBJ2-1, with 8 bases fitting TRBD2. The V segment lost 5 bases and the J segment 4 bases; nucleotides outside the gene matches: 7. The germline V gene has CDR1 DFQATT and CDR2 SNEGSKA (reference sequence). The CDR3 extends over 14 amino acids. CDR3 sequence reads: CSALRLARYNEQFF. CDR3 coding DNA: TGCAGTGCTCTAAGACTAGCGAGGTACAATGAGCAGTTCTTC.

This clonotype was counted between two and nine times. The J gene is TRBJ2-7, the V gene TRBV5-1, with D perhaps TRBD2 (6 bases). The CDR3 spans 12 residues. V was cut by 7 bases and J by 2 bases, with 10 bases left in between. Germline assignment: CDR1 SGHRS and CDR2 YFSETQ. The CDR3 nucleotides read TGCGCCAGCCGGGACTCAACCTACGAGCAGTACTTC. Translating it yields CASRDSTYEQYF.

The gene calls are TRBV10-3 and TRBJ2-2; possibly TRBD1 or TRBD2 for D (5 bases each). Trimming cost V 6 bases and J 5 bases, with 13 bases left between them. The CDR3 runs 14 residues. CDR1 is ENHRY and CDR2 is SYGVKD in the germline V gene. The CDR3 DNA reads as TGTGCCATCAGCCCGGGACCAGAAACCGGGGAGCTGTTTTTT. It yields the protein CAISPGPETGELFF.

This clonotype has ten or more counts. The V call is TRBV28, the J call TRBJ1-5, with TRBD1 as a possible D gene (5 bases). The germline gives CDR1 MDHEN, CDR2 SYDVKM. V was clipped by 6 bases and J by 5 bases, with 14 bases between them. The CDR3 length is 14 residues. The CDR3 loop is CASSPRGGYQPQHF. The CDR3 DNA is TGTGCCAGCAGCCCCCGCGGGGGGTATCAGCCCCAGCATTTT.

The chain couples TRBV6-1 to TRBJ2-1; the match to TRBD1 covers 7 bases. V shed 6 bases, J shed 3 bases, and the junction held 5 bases outside the gene matches. CDR1 and CDR2 from the germline V gene are MNHNS and SASEGT. CDR3 size: 14 residues. The CDR3 nucleotides read TGTGCCAGCAGCCGGGACAGCTACTACAATGAGCAGTTCTTC. Its translation is CASSRDSYYNEQFF.

The V gene is TRBV5-1, the J gene TRBJ2-1; D gene ambiguous. Germline V gene sequence: CDR1 SGHRS, CDR2 YFSETQ. Trimming removed 2 bases from V and 3 bases from J, with 15 bases in between. The CDR3 runs 16 residues. CDR3 in amino acids: CASSFGVAENYNEQFF. CDR3 DNA sequence: TGCGCCAGCAGCTTTGGGGTCGCAGAGAACTACAATGAGCAGTTCTTC.

This clonotype was recorded at least ten times. The V and J genes are TRBV5-1 and TRBJ2-5, with no clear D. The CDR3 length is 12 residues. CDR1 and CDR2 from the germline V gene are SGHRS and YFSETQ. V lost 7 bases and J lost 2, with 9 bases in between. The CDR3 reads CASGPGQETQYF. DNA for the CDR3: TGCGCCAGCGGCCCAGGACAAGAGACCCAGTACTTC. The variable domain in full, completed from reference TRBV5-1 and TRBJ2-5, reads KAGVTQTPRYLIKTRGQQVTLSCSPISGHRSVSWYQQTPGQGLQFLFEYFSETQRNKGNFPGRFSGRQFSNSRSEMNVSTLELGDSALYLCASGPGQETQYFGPGTRLLVL.

The V call is TRBV14, the J call TRBJ1-5; maybe TRBD1 (6 bases). The germline V gene encodes CDR1 SGHDN and CDR2 FVKESK. Trimming stripped 1 base from V and 11 bases from J, with 12 bases between. This CDR3 spans 13 amino acids. The CDR3 spells CASSQGGGSAQHF. The DNA of the CDR3 is TGTGCCAGCAGCCAAGGAGGGGGATCAGCCCAGCATTTT.

The V gene is TRBV20-1, the J gene TRBJ2-5, with D unclear. The CDR3 is 15 residues long. The germline gives CDR1 DFQATT, CDR2 SNEGSKA (reference sequence). Between the trimmed V and J ends, which lost 1 base and 3 bases, there was a span of 15 bases. DNA of the CDR3: TGCAGTGCTAGAGGGCTAAAGGGTACTGAAGAGACCCAGTACTTC. Its protein product is CSARGLKGTEETQYF.

The chain has TRBV27 and TRBJ2-3; 7 bases are a match to TRBD2. Looked up from germline, CDR1 is MNHEY and CDR2 is SMNVEV (reference sequence). The CDR3 is 17 amino acids. Germline trimming cut 3 bases from V and 2 bases from J; bases unmatched to any gene: 11. Here the CDR3 reads CASSFRAGAGITDTQYF. The CDR3 DNA reads as TGTGCCAGCAGTTTTCGGGCGGGAGCGGGGATCACAGATACGCAGTATTTT.

This clonotype was seen repeatedly, ten times or more. The chain employs TRBV4-2 and TRBJ1-2; 8 positions match TRBD1. Per the germline V gene, CDR1 is LGHNA and CDR2 is YNFKEQ. The CDR3 is made up of 15 amino acids. J was trimmed by 5 bases and V by 1 base; bases with no gene match: 6. The CDR3 nucleotides are TGTGCCAGCAGCCAAGGGACAGGGTTTCTTTATGGCTACACCTTC. The encoded protein is CASSQGTGFLYGYTF.

V gene TRBV10-3 combines with J gene TRBJ2-1; 10 bases line up with TRBD2. The germline CDR1 and CDR2 sequences are ENHRY and SYGVKD. V gave up 5 bases and J gave up 2 bases; unmatched junction bases: 3. The CDR3 is made up of 15 amino acids. In DNA form, the CDR3 reads TGTGCCATCAGTATAAGCGGGGGGGCCTACAATGAGCAGTTCTTC. It yields the protein CAISISGGAYNEQFF.

The V gene is TRBV20-1, the J gene TRBJ2-2; no reliable D call. CDR3 length: 13 residues. V was shortened by 5 bases and J by 1 base, with 8 bases between the two germline ends. Per the germline V gene, CDR1 is DFQATT and CDR2 is SNEGSKA (reference sequence). The CDR3 spells CSAFYRNTGELFF. CDR3 nucleotide sequence: TGCAGTGCTTTTTACAGGAACACCGGGGAGCTGTTTTTT.

This clonotype was observed at least ten times. The genes are TRBV4-2 and TRBJ2-7, with D perhaps TRBD2 (6 bases). The length of the CDR3 is 14 residues. Germline values: CDR1 LGHNA, CDR2 YNFKEQ. The germline V and J ends were trimmed by 4 bases and 3 bases, with 13 bases remaining between them. The CDR3 bases are TGTGCCAGCAGCCGGGAACGGGGACTCTACGAGCAGTACTTC. This encodes CASSRERGLYEQYF.

The rearrangement links TRBV7-2 to TRBJ2-1, with 8 positions matching TRBD1. Germline lookup yields CDR1 SGHTA and CDR2 FQGNSA. The V gene end was trimmed by 5 bases and the J gene end by 1 base; junction bases not matched to a gene: 4. This CDR3 is built from 15 residues. The CDR3 DNA reads as TGTGCCAGCAGCGAGGACAGGGCTTCCTACAATGAGCAGTTCTTC. Amino acid sequence: CASSEDRASYNEQFF.

This clonotype occurred a few times. CDR3 DNA: TGTGCCAGCAGGGGGACAGGAGGGATGAACAATGAGCAGTTCTTC. Its translation is CASRGTGGMNNEQFF. The chain is built from TRBV6-2 or TRBV6-3 and TRBJ2-1; 8 bases are a match to TRBD1. This CDR3 region has 15 residues. V was clipped by 6 bases and J by 5 bases; unmatched bases: 9. Germline CDR1 and CDR2: MNHEY and SVGEGT.

The chain joins TRBV5-1 to TRBJ2-5; D perhaps matches TRBD2 (6 bases). Germline CDR1 SGHRS, CDR2 YFSETQ. The CDR3 has 13 residues. Deletions cut 6 bases from V and 1 base from J, with 10 bases between. DNA for the CDR3: TGCGCCAGCAACCGGGAGATCCAAGAGACCCAGTACTTC. Encoded protein: CASNREIQETQYF.

This clonotype was counted only a few times. The chain has TRBV4-2 and TRBJ2-1, with TRBD2 matching 8 bases. The CDR3 totals 16 residues. From germline, CDR1 is LGHNA and CDR2 YNFKEQ. V was pared by 0 bases and J by 5 bases, with 6 bases of the junction left unmatched. The chain's CDR3 is CASSQEGLAGNNEQFF. The CDR3, as DNA: TGTGCCAGCAGCCAAGAGGGGCTAGCGGGTAACAATGAGCAGTTCTTC.

In its sample, this clonotype was seen a few times. The chain has TRBV29-1 and TRBJ2-5, with TRBD1 identical over 7 bases. Germline V gives CDR1 SQVTM, CDR2 ANQGSEA. The CDR3 is 13 amino acids. Unmatched junction bases numbered 9, after V lost 5 bases and J lost 6 bases. The CDR3 loop is CSVHGQVGKTQYF. The DNA for the CDR3 is TGCAGCGTTCATGGACAGGTGGGAAAGACCCAGTACTTC.

The V gene is TRBV5-1, the J gene TRBJ2-3; D is perhaps TRBD2 (5 bases). CDR1 SGHRS and CDR2 YFSETQ come from the germline V gene. The V and J ends lost 0 bases and 0 bases respectively, with 11 bases between them. The CDR3 sequence is 16 residues long. CDR3 sequence: CASSLVLGASTDTQYF. For the CDR3, the DNA is TGCGCCAGCAGCTTGGTGTTGGGAGCTAGCACAGATACGCAGTATTTT.

This clonotype was picked up a small number of times. V gene TRBV12-3 or TRBV12-4 combines with J gene TRBJ1-4; unclear D gene. Trimming pared 5 bases from V and 11 bases from J, leaving 18 bases between. This CDR3 contains 14 residues. The DNA of the CDR3 is TGTGCCAGCAGTACACTTCTCGGCTCGGCGAAACTGTTTTTT. Translating it yields CASSTLLGSAKLFF.

The genes are TRBV6-5 and TRBJ2-3; TRBD1 agrees at 8 bases. Per germline, CDR1 MNHEY and CDR2 SVGAGI. With 6 bases clipped from V and 5 bases from J, the junction kept 13 bases outside the gene matches. CDR3 size: 16 residues. In DNA, the CDR3 is TGTGCCAGCAGAGGCCCGGGACAGGAGCGAGGAGATACGCAGTATTTT. It codes for CASRGPGQERGDTQYF.

This clonotype was counted a few times. V is TRBV9 and J is TRBJ2-3; the match to TRBD2 covers 7 bases. Losses at the gene ends were 6 bases for V and 5 bases for J; bases not matched to a gene: 9. Germline V gene sequence: CDR1 SGDLS, CDR2 YYNGEE. The CDR3 totals 14 residues. The CDR3: CASTWRGKGDTQYF. CDR3 nucleotide sequence: TGTGCCAGCACCTGGCGGGGGAAGGGAGATACGCAGTATTTT.